Here is one TCR beta chain with its context. This clonotype was recorded a few times. Its antigen specificity is not known. No per-base quality is available; no much larger clone lies one base away. Library preparation employed RACE. The sequencer listed for this sample is NextSeq 500. Library preparation attached unique molecular identifiers to individual cDNA molecules for quantitative, reproducible TCR counting. From each blood RNA sample, both TCR alpha and TCR beta chains were sequenced. Turning to the authors' computational methods: Samples had a median of 95,638 TCRs, with a range from roughly 23,224 to 750,000. V, J and CDR3 annotation of the TCR reads was carried out using the Decombinator software suite. To make PS versus PT1 abundance plots, every sample was subsampled to the same number of TCRs (28,000). Expanded TCRs were defined as absent before sensitization and observed at least eight times at the 2-week time point. The public reads were reprocessed in TCRdb via fastp at Q25 and MiXCR, keeping in-frame beta chains. Duplicate CDR3 protein sequences are folded into a single record with the most common DNA and genes. The V and J calls follow TCRdb's processing rather than the paper's. The sample includes 180,000 or so distinct CDR3 sequences, with 20% to 25% observed a single time. Approximately 6.4% of the sample lies in the top ten.

The time point label for this specimen denotes: patch test 1, 2 weeks after DPC sensitization. In the paper's terms, the treatment or condition label means: therapeutic diphenylcyclopropenone sensitization with weekly scalp DPC. Blood at each patch-test visit was drawn before the patch test was applied. Eligible patients were aged 18 to 70, diagnosed with alopecia, deemed suitable for DPC therapy, and excluded if pregnant. Total RNA was extracted from unfractionated whole blood collected in Tempus Blood RNA tubes. The sample comes from a study of human T cells and chemical hapten exposure (dated by TCRdb to 2020 to 2023). Regarding the study in general: For sensitization, 2% DPC in acetone was applied to a roughly 2 cm by roughly 2 cm area of upper inner arm skin. Throughout the roughly 25-week study period, patients were also given weekly therapeutic DPC doses on the scalp. Patch testing was done on the upper back using Finn chambers containing 0.01% DPC, and results were scored after 6 days according to International Contact Dermatitis Research Group standards. Alopecia areata with under or over 50% scalp involvement, alopecia totalis and alopecia universalis were represented in the patient cohort, which was mostly female. The libraries were sequenced as a pool, and the TCR yield per sample differed mostly because of small variations in library volumes within the pool. The study tracked peripheral blood TCR repertoire changes in vivo during primary and secondary sensitization to the hapten diphenylcyclopropenone (DPC) in alopecia patients. Patient blood was sampled pre-sensitization (week 0) and at 2, 6 and about 24 weeks after DPC sensitization. Twenty-nine alopecia patients provided blood for TCR sequencing at one to four time points (pre-sensitization, 2, 6 and 24 weeks). Results the study describes overall, beyond this receptor: After repeated subsampling, the strength of the expansion versus patch-test correlation and the threshold at which it became significant changed. Expanded TCRs formed significantly more large CDR3 similarity clusters than pre-sensitization or healthy control sets, consistent with antigen-driven responses. DPC sensitization did not change how many TCRs were above 1 in 1000 frequency, and no evidence was found of alterations in global repertoire structure. All patients had alopecia, a presumed autoimmune disease, so their immune response might differ from that of healthy individuals. A positive correlation was found between the number of PT1 expanded TCRs and patch test score, with significance reached at thresholds 8, 16 and 32 but not 4.

The origin of this receptor is a woman between 50 and 59 years old with alopecia areata. Some clones in this sample may be carry-over from other donors' samples. Sequenced material: whole blood, taken in connection with sensitization to the hapten diphenylcyclopropenone (DPC).

The DNA sequence is as follows: TGCGCCAGCAGCGCTGACAGGGAGTCGTACACCGGGGAGCTGTTTTTT. Its amino acids are CASSADRESYTGELFF. The V gene is TRBV5-1 and the J gene is TRBJ2-2; TRBD1 agrees with 7 junctional bases. Taken from the germline V gene, the CDR1 and CDR2 loops are SGHRS and YFSETQ. Reading from cysteine to phenylalanine, the CDR3 counts 16 amino acids. Only the CDR3 DNA is retained, 48 bases long and in frame from the first base. V has 4 bases trimmed and J has 3 bases trimmed; junction bases matching no gene number 9.